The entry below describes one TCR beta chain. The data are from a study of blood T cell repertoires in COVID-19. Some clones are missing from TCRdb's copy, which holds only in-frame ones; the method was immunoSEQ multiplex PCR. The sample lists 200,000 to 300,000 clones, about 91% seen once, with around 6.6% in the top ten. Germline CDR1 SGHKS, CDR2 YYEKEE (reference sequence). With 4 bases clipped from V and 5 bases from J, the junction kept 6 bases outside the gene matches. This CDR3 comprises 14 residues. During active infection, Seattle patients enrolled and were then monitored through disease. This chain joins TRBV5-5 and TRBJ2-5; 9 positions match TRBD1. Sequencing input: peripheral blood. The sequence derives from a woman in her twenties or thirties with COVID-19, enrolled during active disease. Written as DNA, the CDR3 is TGTGCCAGCAGCGGATCCGGGACAGGGGAGACCCAGTACTTC. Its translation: CASSGSGTGETQYF.